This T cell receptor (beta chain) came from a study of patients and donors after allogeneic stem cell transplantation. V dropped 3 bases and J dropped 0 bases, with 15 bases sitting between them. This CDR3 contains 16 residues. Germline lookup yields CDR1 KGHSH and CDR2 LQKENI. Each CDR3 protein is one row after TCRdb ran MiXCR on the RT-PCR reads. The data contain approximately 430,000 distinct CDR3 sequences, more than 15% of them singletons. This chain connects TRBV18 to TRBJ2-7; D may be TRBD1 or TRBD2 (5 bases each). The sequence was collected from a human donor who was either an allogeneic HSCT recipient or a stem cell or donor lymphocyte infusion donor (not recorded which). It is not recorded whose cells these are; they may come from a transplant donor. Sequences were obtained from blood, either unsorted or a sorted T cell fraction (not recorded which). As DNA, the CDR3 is TGTGCCAGCTCACCTAGGGAACCGGGGCGCTCCTACGAGCAGTACTTC. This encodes CASSPREPGRSYEQYF.